The clone carrying this TCR beta chain was recorded at least ten times. Its antigen remains unknown. The read stops 3 residues short of the end of the CDR3; the missing end is completed from the germline J gene. Germline assignment: CDR1 MNHEY and CDR2 SVGEGT. This CDR3 has 13 residues. Repertoires were generated with immunoSEQ multiplex PCR, while TCRdb's copy carries only in-frame clones and drops some. In total the sample includes about 42,000 clones, none of them seen once. These data are taken from a study of T cell clonality in common variable immunodeficiency. General study results and limits: In common variable immunodeficiency, TCR beta chains reportedly carried fewer deletions and N-nucleotide insertions.

The origin of this receptor is a human donor with common variable immunodeficiency. Sequences were obtained from peripheral blood mononuclear cells. The chain couples TRBV6-2 or TRBV6-3 to TRBJ1-1; D call uncertain. The CDR3 DNA, read in part, is TGTGCCAGCAGTTACTCCCCAGTTCCAGTG. It is translated as CASSYSPVPV. The full CDR3 is CASSYSPVPVAFF.